This TCR beta chain was documented in a study of T cell changes during pregnancy in multiple sclerosis. The table lists this clone with a few counts. V gave up 4 bases and J gave up 4 bases; unmatched junction bases: 6. Germline values: CDR1 MNHNS, CDR2 SASEGT. The CDR3 consists of 15 residues. Here immunoSEQ multiplex PCR was the method, and the copy in TCRdb shows in-frame clones only, minus some. The table records some 95,000 clones, roughly 92% of them present only once. The sample here was peripheral blood, taken in the first trimester of pregnancy. This rearrangement joins TRBV6-1 to TRBJ1-5, with 8 bases identical to TRBD1. This TCR came from a female donor with multiple sclerosis, enrolled in a pregnancy study. The CDR3 sequence is CASSGQGANNQPQHF. CDR3 DNA sequence: TGTGCCAGCAGTGGCCAGGGGGCGAATAATCAGCCCCAGCATTTT.